Listed below are T cell receptor beta chains from one sample, sequenced in a study of blood T cell repertoires in COVID-19. Sequencing was performed with immunoSEQ multiplex PCR; in TCRdb, only in-frame clones are kept and a portion is missing. The sample holds tens of thousands of clones, roughly 74% seen once. Sequencing was done on a sample of peripheral blood. Every receptor here comes from a woman over 75 with acute or convalescent COVID-19. The conserved cysteine and the conserved F or W are not part of the CDR3 here. Each record gives: CDR3 protein, V gene.

CDR3: ASRTGILFGEQF; V: TRBV27
CDR3: ASSESISGRETQY; V: TRBV10-2
CDR3: SAGTSGAHGQF; V: TRBV29-1
CDR3: ASSLNGGSYNEQF; V: TRBV7-3
CDR3: ASSRRGISSYEQY; V: TRBV2
CDR3: ASSTYPEDRVLREQY; V: TRBV21-1
CDR3: ASSYPDRPEY; V: TRBV11-2
CDR3: ASSFGGFGTEAF; V: TRBV5-1
CDR3: ASSSGGRGPGNTIY; V: TRBV4-2
CDR3: ASSQDYGTYGYT; V: TRBV4-1
CDR3: ASSSPRGGSMYGYT; V: TRBV7-2
CDR3: SVEGRGSGYT; V: TRBV29-1
CDR3: ASSKARTNEKLF; V: TRBV11-3
CDR3: ASSLSGRASNEQF; V: TRBV7-3
CDR3: ASSKTSGRSDTGELF; V: TRBV19
CDR3: ASSASSGPFGEQF; V: TRBV6-4
CDR3: ASSLLGSSYEQY; V: TRBV5-1
CDR3: ASGTASYEQY; V: TRBV3-1/TRBV3-2
CDR3: ASSLSNRELGYT; V: TRBV5-6
CDR3: ASSPQPGVNTEAF; V: TRBV18
CDR3: ASSLATGSNEQF; V: TRBV7-3
CDR3: ATSRGLAGSTDTQY; V: TRBV15
CDR3: ASSLSGTGEQY; V: TRBV5-4
CDR3: AWTYSRTSPTGQF; V: TRBV30